The clone carrying this T cell receptor beta chain is classed as medium-sized. Its antigen is undetermined. One entry per CDR3 protein results from TCRdb running MiXCR on the 5' RACE reads. The profile shows some 60,000 distinct CDR3 sequences, approximately 12% of them singletons. Germline loops: CDR1 SGHRS, CDR2 YFSETQ. Trimming left V 3 bases short and J 3 bases short, with 16 bases between. CDR3 length equals 16 residues. These data are taken from a study of neurological immune-mediated disorders. The time point: longitudinal time-point 1 (baseline). Study observations and caveats: Subjects shared no identical expanded-clone CDR3 amino acid sequences, suggesting private TCR-beta repertoires in all groups.

This TCR came from a male donor with HTLV-1-associated myelopathy (HAM/TSP). V is TRBV5-1 and J is TRBJ2-1; a possible D gene is TRBD1 (5 bases). The sequencing sample was made of PBMCs. CDR3 protein: CASSWNPSDSYNEQFF. The CDR3 bases are TGCGCCAGCAGCTGGAACCCGAGCGACAGCTACAATGAGCAGTTCTTC.